The 25 T cell receptor beta chains listed next were all sequenced from one sample in a study of radiation and T cells in renal cell carcinoma. The protocol was immunoSEQ multiplex PCR, while the TCRdb copy is restricted to in-frame clones and leaves out a portion. The sample records about 49,000 clones, 83% being singletons. Specified time point: baseline pretreatment blood. Treatment: 15 Gy SBRT to primary tumor, nephrectomy 4 weeks later. Here the sequenced sample was blood, taken from a patient whose treatment included radiotherapy and nephrectomy. The receptors originated from a woman in her 70s with renal cell carcinoma.

The chain has TRBV11-2 and TRBJ1-2; unclear D gene. This CDR3 region has 12 residues. CDR1 is SGHAT, CDR2 FQNNGV, per germline. Trimming shortened V by 5 bases and J by 4 bases, and 8 bases separated the two germline ends. In DNA, the CDR3 is TGTGCCAGCAGCGCCGGGTCCTATGGCTACACCTTC. Amino acids: CASSAGSYGYTF.

V usage is TRBV11-2 and J usage is TRBJ1-6, with D perhaps matching TRBD1 (6 bases). Trimming cost V 5 bases and J 10 bases, with 15 bases left between them. Germline values: CDR1 SGHAT, CDR2 FQNNGV. The CDR3 is 14 amino acids. The CDR3 region is CASSHTGLRSPLHF. In nucleotides, the CDR3 is TGTGCCAGCAGCCACACAGGGCTCAGGTCACCCCTCCACTTT.

This rearrangement joins TRBV9 to TRBJ2-1; TRBD2 matches at 7 bases. V shed 0 bases, J shed 9 bases, and the junction held 12 bases outside the gene matches. Germline CDR1 SGDLS, CDR2 YYNGEE. The CDR3 runs 16 residues. CDR3: CASSVVAGIIAGEQFF. CDR3 sequence (DNA): TGTGCCAGCAGCGTAGTAGCGGGTATAATCGCAGGTGAGCAGTTCTTC.

This clone has only a few counts. The genes are TRBV9 and TRBJ2-1; D call uncertain. V lost 0 bases and J lost 4, with 17 bases in between. The CDR3 is 17 amino acids. Germline V lookup: CDR1 SGDLS, CDR2 YYNGEE. CDR3: CASSVGGSPGVYNEQFF. DNA of the CDR3: TGTGCCAGCAGCGTAGGAGGCAGCCCAGGAGTTTACAATGAGCAGTTCTTC.

The chain has TRBV11-1 and TRBJ2-7, with unresolved D. The V gene lost 0 bases and the J gene lost 2 bases, with 5 bases spanning the gap. The CDR3 runs to 13 residues. Germline CDR1 SGHAT, CDR2 FQDESV (reference sequence). The CDR3 coding sequence is TGTGCCAGCAGCTTAGCGTCACCCTACGAGCAGTACTTC. Translated: CASSLASPYEQYF. Combining the CDR3 with reference TRBV11-1 and TRBJ2-7 gives the whole variable domain EAEVAQSPRYKITEKSQAVAFWCDPISGHATLYWYRQILGQGPELLVQFQDESVVDDSQLPKDRFSAERLKGVDSTLKIQPAELGDSAMYLCASSLASPYEQYFGPGTRLTVT.

The chain joins TRBV5-4 to TRBJ2-2, with TRBD2 matching over 8 bases. From germline, CDR1 is SGHNT and CDR2 YYREEE (reference sequence). This CDR3 is 15 amino acids long. V dropped 4 bases and J dropped 7; count of bases not matched to a gene: 9. CDR3 protein: CASSPGTRPIGELFF. As DNA, the CDR3 is TGTGCCAGCAGCCCCGGGACTAGACCCATCGGGGAGCTGTTTTTT.

The CDR3 here is CSVRTGSNEKLFF. CDR3 nucleotide sequence: TGCAGCGTTCGGACAGGGAGTAATGAAAAACTGTTTTTT. The chain combines TRBV29-1 with TRBJ1-4, with TRBD1 identical over 8 bases. With V trimmed by 5 bases and J by 4 bases, 3 bases remained unmatched. The CDR3 has 13 residues. CDR1 and CDR2 from the germline V gene are SQVTM and ANQGSEA.

In this sample, this clone turned up a few times. The genes are TRBV5-6 and TRBJ1-5; D may be TRBD1 (5 bases). CDR3 size: 14 residues. Germline V gene sequence: CDR1 SGHDT, CDR2 YYEEEE. Trimming removed 4 bases from V and 5 bases from J, with 13 bases in between. In DNA, the CDR3 is TGTGCCAGCAGCCGAGGGCAGGGCGATCAGCCCCAGCATTTT. Amino acids: CASSRGQGDQPQHF.

The J gene is TRBJ1-3, the V gene TRBV6-1, with D perhaps matching TRBD1 (5 bases). Trimming left V 2 bases short and J 3 bases short, with 8 bases between. CDR1 and CDR2 from the germline V gene are MNHNS and SASEGT. This CDR3 region has 14 residues. The CDR3, as DNA: TGTGCCAGCAGTGAATTTGGGGGTGGAAACACCATATATTTT. Amino acid sequence: CASSEFGGGNTIYF.

The rearrangement uses TRBV7-8 and TRBJ1-4, with TRBD1 identical over 9 bases. The CDR3 has 16 residues. Germline V gene sequence: CDR1 SGHVS, CDR2 FQNEAQ. J gave up 5 bases and V 5 bases, and 9 bases lay outside the gene matches. The CDR3 DNA sequence: TGTGCCAGCAGCCCAGGACAGGGGCTCAGGAATGAAAAACTGTTTTTT. It encodes CASSPGQGLRNEKLFF.

The V gene is TRBV7-2, the J gene TRBJ1-3; D uncertain. CDR3 length: 17 amino acids. CDR1 is SGHTA and CDR2 is FQGNSA in the germline V gene. Trimming took off 1 base at V and 0 bases at J, with 13 bases between the two ends. CDR3 nucleotide sequence: TGTGCCAGCAGCTTAGGGAGGACTTTCCCCTCTGGAAACACCATATATTTT. This translates into CASSLGRTFPSGNTIYF.

The chain joins TRBV5-1 to TRBJ2-3; TRBD2 might be the D (5 bases). The V end lost 4 bases, the J end lost 0 bases, and 9 bases lay between the germline ends. Germline lookup yields CDR1 SGHRS and CDR2 YFSETQ. The CDR3 contains 14 residues. The CDR3 bases are TGCGCCAGCAGCCTACGGACTAGCACAGATACGCAGTATTTT. It is translated as CASSLRTSTDTQYF. Together with reference TRBV5-1 and TRBJ2-3, the CDR3 gives the full variable domain: KAGVTQTPRYLIKTRGQQVTLSCSPISGHRSVSWYQQTPGQGLQFLFEYFSETQRNKGNFPGRFSGRQFSNSRSEMNVSTLELGDSALYLCASSLRTSTDTQYFGPGTRLTVL.

Here the CDR3 DNA reads TGTGCCAGCTCACCACAGGGGATACGCAATCAGCCCCAGCATTTT. Translation: CASSPQGIRNQPQHF. This chain connects TRBV18 to TRBJ1-5; a weak D match, TRBD1 (5 bases). V lost 1 base and J lost 2, with 9 bases in between. This CDR3 comprises 15 residues. Germline V gene lookup returns CDR1 KGHSH and CDR2 LQKENI.

The chain uses TRBV10-1 and TRBJ1-1; D is unclear. V dropped 0 bases and J dropped 7 bases, with 9 bases sitting between them. Looked up from germline, CDR1 is WNHNN and CDR2 is SYGVQD (reference sequence). This CDR3 spans 13 amino acids. The CDR3: CASSESFGFEAFF. CDR3 coding DNA: TGCGCCAGCAGTGAGTCGTTCGGCTTTGAAGCTTTCTTT.

The chain employs TRBV5-6 and TRBJ2-7, with D possibly called TRBD1 or TRBD2 (6 bases each). CDR1 is SGHDT and CDR2 is YYEEEE in the germline V gene. Between the trimmed V and J ends, which lost 5 bases and 6 bases, there was a span of 15 bases. The CDR3 loop spans 13 amino acids. CDR3 amino acids: CASRRGAVGEQYF. The CDR3 nucleotides are TGTGCCAGCAGGAGGGGGGCCGTAGGCGAGCAGTACTTC.

The chain recombines TRBV28 with TRBJ2-3, with unresolved D. The CDR3 extends over 11 amino acids. CDR1 is MDHEN, CDR2 SYDVKM, per germline. The ends were cut back, 3 bases at V and 5 bases at J, with 3 bases in the middle. Here the CDR3 reads CASSFGDTQYF. CDR3 coding DNA: TGTGCCAGCAGTTTTGGAGATACGCAGTATTTT.

Only a few counts were recorded for this clone. The chain carries TRBV7-9 and TRBJ1-1; TRBD1 agrees at 10 bases. The germline V gene has CDR1 SEHNR and CDR2 FQNEAQ (reference sequence). J lost 5 bases, V lost 4 bases, and 7 bases had no gene match. This CDR3 has 15 residues. CDR3 residues: CASSSRDRGYTEAFF. The DNA of the CDR3 is TGTGCCAGCAGCTCGCGGGACAGGGGATATACTGAAGCTTTCTTT.

V is TRBV11-2 and J is TRBJ1-2; no firm D call. Trimming removed 1 base at V and 5 bases at J, with 14 bases between. Looked up from germline, CDR1 is SGHAT and CDR2 is FQNNGV. This CDR3 is built from 15 residues. This chain's CDR3 is CASSLGTYGDYGYTF. CDR3 sequence (DNA): TGTGCCAGCAGCTTAGGGACTTACGGAGATTATGGCTACACCTTC.

The V and J genes are TRBV7-2 and TRBJ2-4, with TRBD2 matching over 7 bases. The CDR3 is 15 amino acids. Germline CDR1 SGHTA, CDR2 FQGNSA. V dropped 0 bases and J dropped 8; count of bases not matched to a gene: 7. CDR3 sequence: CASSLAGGPLDIQYF. In DNA, the CDR3 is TGTGCCAGCAGCTTAGCGGGAGGGCCGTTGGACATTCAGTACTTC.

V is TRBV5-4 and J is TRBJ2-2; 11 nucleotides agree with TRBD2. CDR1 SGHNT and CDR2 YYREEE come from the germline V gene (reference sequence). V was clipped by 2 bases and J by 6 bases; unmatched bases: 0. The CDR3 has 14 amino acids. CDR3 nucleotide sequence: TGTGCCAGCAGCTTTAGCGGGAGGGCCGGGGAGCTGTTTTTT. Protein: CASSFSGRAGELFF.

This sequence joins TRBV5-4 and TRBJ1-4, with 8 bases aligning to TRBD1. CDR3 size: 14 residues. With 3 bases clipped from V and 7 bases from J, the junction kept 5 bases outside the gene matches. The germline gives CDR1 SGHNT, CDR2 YYREEE (reference sequence). The CDR3 loop reads CASSSGGLGEKLFF. The CDR3 DNA reads TGTGCCAGCAGCTCAGGGGGCTTAGGTGAAAAACTGTTTTTT.

The chain recombines TRBV7-2 with TRBJ2-5, with D unresolved. The CDR3 has 13 residues. Germline V lookup: CDR1 SGHTA, CDR2 FQGNSA. Trimming left V 5 bases short and J 5 bases short, with 12 bases between. The DNA for the CDR3 is TGTGCCAGCAGCCGATGGAAAACGGAGACCCAGTACTTC. Translating it yields CASSRWKTETQYF. The whole variable domain, filled in from reference TRBV7-2 and TRBJ2-5, reads GAGVSQSPSNKVTEKGKDVELRCDPISGHTALYWYRQSLGQGLEFLIYFQGNSAPDKSGLPSDRFSAERTGGSVSTLTIQRTQQEDSAVYLCASSRWKTETQYFGPGTRLLVL.

The V call is TRBV10-3, the J call TRBJ1-3, with no clear D. CDR3 length equals 14 residues. Germline V gene data show CDR1 as ENHRY and CDR2 as SYGVKD. The V and J ends lost 5 bases and 0 bases respectively, with 8 bases between them. CDR3 coding DNA: TGTGCCATCAGTCAAACAGCCTCTGGAAACACCATATATTTT. Translation gives CAISQTASGNTIYF.

The chain employs TRBV6-1 and TRBJ1-5, with D uncertain. The CDR3 is 17 amino acids. Trimming removed 2 bases at V and 0 bases at J, with 14 bases between. The germline CDR1 and CDR2 sequences are MNHNS and SASEGT. CDR3 in amino acids: CASSEIRAEYSNQPQHF. DNA for the CDR3: TGTGCCAGCAGTGAAATTAGGGCCGAGTATAGCAATCAGCCCCAGCATTTT.

The sample holds a few counts of this clone. V gene TRBV2 combines with J gene TRBJ1-5; D uncertain. Germline CDR1 reads SNHLY; CDR2 reads FYNNEI. V lost 6 bases, J lost 5 bases, and 5 bases lay in between. The CDR3 is 11 amino acids. The chain's CDR3 is CASRLHQPQHF. DNA of the CDR3: TGTGCCAGCAGACTACATCAGCCCCAGCATTTT.